Only a few counts were recorded for the clone carrying this T cell receptor beta chain. The antigen is unknown. The data originate from a study of beta chain features in type 1 diabetes. Overall study results and limits: All four CD4+ subsets from Type 1 diabetes patients carried moderately but significantly shorter TCRB CDR3s.

Sequencing targeted expressed TCRB transcripts, as all isolated RNA had been reverse transcribed. Using immunoSEQ multiplex PCR, the repertoire was profiled, and TCRdb retains in-frame clones only, with some absent. Of under 200,000 clones in the sample, about a tenth were seen once. The CDR3 totals 13 residues. Per germline, CDR1 LNHDA and CDR2 SQIVND (reference sequence). The V and J ends lost 6 bases and 1 base respectively, with 8 bases between them. Sample: central memory CD4+ T cells from blood. The TCR sequence derives from a man aged 25 to 45 with type 1 diabetes. J is TRBJ2-3 and V is TRBV19, with D perhaps matching TRBD2 (6 bases). The CDR3 region is CASRPSGTDTQYF. As DNA, the CDR3 is TGTGCCAGTAGGCCTAGCGGCACAGATACGCAGTATTTT.